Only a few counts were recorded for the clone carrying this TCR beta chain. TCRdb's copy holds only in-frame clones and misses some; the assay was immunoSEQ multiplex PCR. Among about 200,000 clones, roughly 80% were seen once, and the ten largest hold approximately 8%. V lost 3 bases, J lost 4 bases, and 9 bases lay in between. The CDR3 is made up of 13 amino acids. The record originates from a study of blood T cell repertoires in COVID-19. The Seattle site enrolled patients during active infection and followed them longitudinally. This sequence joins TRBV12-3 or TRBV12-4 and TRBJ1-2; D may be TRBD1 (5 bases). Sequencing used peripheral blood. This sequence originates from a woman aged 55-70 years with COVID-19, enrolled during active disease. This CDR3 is CASSFQGTYGYTF. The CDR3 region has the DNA TGTGCCAGCAGTTTTCAGGGTACCTATGGCTACACCTTC.